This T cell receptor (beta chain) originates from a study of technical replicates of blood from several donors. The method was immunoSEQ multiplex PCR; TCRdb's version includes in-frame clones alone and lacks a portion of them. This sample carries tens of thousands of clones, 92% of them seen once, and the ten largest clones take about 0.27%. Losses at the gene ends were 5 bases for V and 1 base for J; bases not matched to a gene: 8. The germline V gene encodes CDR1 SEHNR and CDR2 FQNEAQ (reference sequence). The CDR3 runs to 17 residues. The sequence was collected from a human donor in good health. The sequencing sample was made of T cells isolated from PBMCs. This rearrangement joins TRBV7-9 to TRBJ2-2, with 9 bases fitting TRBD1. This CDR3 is CASSPFLGQGNTGELFF. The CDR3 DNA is TGTGCCAGCAGCCCTTTTCTGGGACAGGGGAACACCGGGGAGCTGTTTTTT. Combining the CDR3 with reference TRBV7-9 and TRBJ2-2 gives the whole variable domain DTGVSQNPRHKITKRGQNVTFRCDPISEHNRLYWYRQTLGQGPEFLTYFQNEAQLEKSRLLSDRFSAERPKGSFSTLEIQRTEQGDSAMYLCASSPFLGQGNTGELFFGEGSRLTVL.